This T cell receptor (beta chain) was observed in a study of PD-1 blockade in classical Hodgkin lymphoma. General study findings and limits: The study reported lower baseline TCR diversity in newly diagnosed patients than in healthy donors.

Time point here: newly diagnosed, previously untreated cHL patient sample. On this clone itself: Its target is unknown.

Some clones are missing from TCRdb's copy, which holds only in-frame ones; the method was immunoSEQ multiplex PCR. Seen here are approximately 70,000 clones, more than 85% observed once, and the top ten hold roughly 2.6%. The sample was peripheral blood mononuclear cells (PBMCs). This sequence was found in a human donor with classical Hodgkin lymphoma.

CDR3 residues: CASSDRGQGIGELFF. As DNA, the CDR3 is TGTGCCAGCAGTGATCGGGGACAGGGAATAGGGGAGCTGTTTTTT. The V call is TRBV6-1, the J call TRBJ2-2, with TRBD1 matching 9 bases. Germline CDR1 and CDR2: MNHNS and SASEGT. The V and J ends lost 3 bases and 8 bases, in that order; junction bases with no gene match: 7. The CDR3 length is 15 residues.